These T cell receptor beta chains were read from a single sample in a study of monozygotic twins with inflammatory bowel disease. TCRdb reprocessed the 5' RACE reads and reports one entry per CDR3 protein, with no DNA. Its table records 420,000 or so distinct CDR3 sequences. The material sequenced was blood. The receptor set was obtained from a human donor with ulcerative colitis or Crohn's disease, or a healthy co-twin of an affected twin (not recorded which). Each CDR3 is given with its conserved first and last residue.

J,V,CDR3
TRBJ2-1,TRBV20-1,CSAAGDSAYNEQFF
TRBJ1-5,TRBV12-3/TRBV12-4,CASRHTGGRIGNQPQHF
TRBJ2-5,TRBV7-9,CASSLKGGGETQYF
TRBJ1-6,TRBV11-2,CASSLVGVGLNSPLHF
TRBJ2-1,TRBV7-9,CASSRGGSGSLVDEQFF
TRBJ2-5,TRBV15,CATSRNKQTQYF
TRBJ1-4,TRBV18,CASSPTWATNEKLFF
TRBJ2-2,TRBV6-5,CASRGGSGELFF
TRBJ2-3,TRBV13,CASSLKRREDTQYF
TRBJ2-2,TRBV14,CASSPQSAGELFF
TRBJ2-7,TRBV5-1,CASSTTATEQYF